A selection of T cell receptor beta chains follows, all from one sample in a study of T-cell memory formation after mild COVID-19. TCRdb passed the 5' RACE reads through MiXCR, listing each CDR3 protein once. Among about 210,000 distinct CDR3 sequences listed, about 11% were seen once. The sequenced sample was PBMCs or a T cell subset sorted from them (not recorded which). Receptors were obtained from a man younger than 30 who had mild COVID-19 (a few samples of this study predate the infection). Cell type and time point are not known. Both conserved end residues are part of each CDR3. The order of the fields is J gene, D gene, clone size, V gene, CDR3 protein, CDR3 DNA. D genes are given only for firm matches. Clone size appears in some rows only: once, few, many, or a class for an expanded clone.

TRBJ2-3 | TRBD2 | NA | TRBV5-1 | CASSLSLAAADTQYF | TGCGCCAGCAGCTTGAGCCTAGCGGCAGCAGATACGCAGTATTTT
TRBJ1-1 | NA | NA | TRBV15 | CATSRDGSGSTEAFF | TGTGCCACCAGCAGAGATGGGAGTGGGAGCACTGAAGCTTTCTTT
TRBJ2-5 | TRBD2 | NA | TRBV7-2 | CASSREAGVGETQYF | TGTGCCAGCAGCCGGGAGGCGGGGGTAGGAGAGACCCAGTACTTC
TRBJ1-1 | NA | few | TRBV3-1 | CASSQGPTGRAFF | TGTGCCAGCAGCCAGGGTCCGACAGGCAGGGCTTTCTTT
TRBJ2-5 | NA | medium-sized | TRBV5-1 | CASSLGDTSQETQYF | TGCGCCAGCAGCTTGGGAGACACGAGCCAAGAGACCCAGTACTTC
TRBJ1-1 | NA | NA | TRBV6-5 | CASSWSASPSTEAFF | TGTGCCAGCAGTTGGTCGGCCTCCCCGAGCACTGAAGCTTTCTTT
TRBJ2-5 | NA | many | TRBV7-2 | CASSFPYAGGRETQYF | TGTGCCAGCAGTTTCCCTTACGCAGGGGGGAGAGAGACCCAGTACTTC
TRBJ2-7 | NA | many | TRBV5-1 | CASSSTGTRDYEQYF | TGCGCCAGCAGCTCAACCGGGACACGAGACTACGAGCAGTACTTC
TRBJ2-3 | TRBD1 | many | TRBV4-3 | CASTMGQASTDTQYF | TGCGCCAGCACTATGGGACAGGCAAGCACAGATACGCAGTATTTT
TRBJ1-1 | TRBD1 | few | TRBV28 | CASRRDRVRRIGTEAFF | TGTGCCAGCAGACGGGACAGGGTTAGGCGGATTGGCACTGAAGCTTTCTTT
TRBJ1-3 | NA | few | TRBV18 | CASSPPGDGGNTIYF | TGTGCCAGCTCACCACCCGGGGATGGTGGAAACACCATATATTTT
TRBJ1-5 | NA | few | TRBV7-2 | CASSLEQVPNQPQHF | TGTGCCAGCAGCTTAGAGCAGGTACCCAATCAGCCCCAGCATTTT
TRBJ1-1 | NA | few | TRBV7-9 | CASSLVRSGEAFF | TGTGCCAGCAGCTTAGTCCGCTCAGGCGAAGCTTTCTTT
TRBJ1-1 | NA | many | TRBV10-3 | CAISKTGETEAFF | TGTGCCATCAGTAAAACGGGGGAGACTGAAGCTTTCTTT
TRBJ1-1 | TRBD1 | NA | TRBV20-1 | CSARHDRGDEAFF | TGCAGTGCTAGACACGACAGGGGCGATGAAGCTTTCTTT
TRBJ2-5 | NA | NA | TRBV3-1 | CASSQGWSLTETQYF | TGTGCCAGCAGCCAAGGATGGAGTCTAACGGAGACCCAGTACTTC
TRBJ2-6 | NA | NA | TRBV3-1 | CASSQYPFRSGANVLTF | TGTGCCAGCAGCCAATACCCCTTCCGTTCCGGGGCCAACGTCCTGACTTTC
TRBJ2-1 | NA | many | TRBV9 | CASSVNGQSYNEQFF | TGTGCCAGCAGCGTAAATGGTCAATCCTACAATGAGCAGTTCTTC
TRBJ2-5 | NA | NA | TRBV3-1 | CASSQLGETQYF | TGTGCCAGCAGCCAATTGGGGGAGACCCAGTACTTC
TRBJ1-2 | NA | few | TRBV3-1 | CASSQEFAYGYTF | TGTGCCAGCAGCCAAGAGTTTGCCTATGGCTACACCTTC
TRBJ1-3 | TRBD1 | few | TRBV24-1 | CATSDSRGPGNTIYF | TGTGCCACCAGTGATTCCAGGGGGCCGGGAAACACCATATATTTT
TRBJ2-1 | NA | NA | TRBV11-2 | CASSLDRVEQFF | TGTGCCAGCAGCTTAGACCGGGTGGAGCAGTTCTTC
TRBJ2-2 | NA | NA | TRBV20-1 | CSARARAGSTGELFF | TGCAGTGCTAGAGCCAGGGCGGGGAGCACCGGGGAGCTGTTTTTT
TRBJ1-1 | NA | NA | TRBV7-2 | CASSSQTGMNTEAFF | TGTGCCAGCAGCTCACAGACGGGAATGAACACTGAAGCTTTCTTT
TRBJ2-6 | NA | NA | TRBV3-1 | CASSQDLGVLTF | TGTGCCAGCAGCCAAGATCTAGGGGTCCTGACTTTC
TRBJ2-6 | TRBD2 | few | TRBV7-8 | CASNRLAANSGANVLTF | TGTGCCAGCAATAGACTAGCGGCTAACTCTGGGGCCAACGTCCTGACTTTC
TRBJ2-4 | NA | NA | TRBV6-6 | CASSLDLGVQYF | TGTGCCAGCAGTCTCGACCTCGGGGTTCAGTACTTC